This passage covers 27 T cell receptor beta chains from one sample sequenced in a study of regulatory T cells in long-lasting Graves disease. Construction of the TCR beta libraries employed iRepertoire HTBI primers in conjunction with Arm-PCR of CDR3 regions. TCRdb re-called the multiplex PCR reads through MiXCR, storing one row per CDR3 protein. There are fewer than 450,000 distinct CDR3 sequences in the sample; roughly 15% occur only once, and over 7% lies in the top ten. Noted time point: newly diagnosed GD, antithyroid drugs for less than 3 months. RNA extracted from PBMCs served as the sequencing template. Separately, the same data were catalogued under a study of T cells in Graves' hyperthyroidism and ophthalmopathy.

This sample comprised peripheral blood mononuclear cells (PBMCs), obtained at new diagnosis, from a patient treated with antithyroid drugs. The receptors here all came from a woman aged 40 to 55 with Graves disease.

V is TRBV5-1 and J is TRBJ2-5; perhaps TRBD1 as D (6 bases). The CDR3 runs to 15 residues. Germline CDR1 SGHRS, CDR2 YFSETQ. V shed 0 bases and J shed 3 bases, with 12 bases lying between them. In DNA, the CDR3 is TGCGCCAGCAGCTTGGCCTCCGACAGGAAAGAGACCCAGTACTTC. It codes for CASSLASDRKETQYF.

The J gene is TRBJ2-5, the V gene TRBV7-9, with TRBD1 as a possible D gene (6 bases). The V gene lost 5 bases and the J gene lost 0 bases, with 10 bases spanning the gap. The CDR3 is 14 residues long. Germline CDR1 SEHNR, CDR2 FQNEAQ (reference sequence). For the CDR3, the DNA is TGTGCCAGCAGCCTCACAGGGAACCAAGAGACCCAGTACTTC. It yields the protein CASSLTGNQETQYF.

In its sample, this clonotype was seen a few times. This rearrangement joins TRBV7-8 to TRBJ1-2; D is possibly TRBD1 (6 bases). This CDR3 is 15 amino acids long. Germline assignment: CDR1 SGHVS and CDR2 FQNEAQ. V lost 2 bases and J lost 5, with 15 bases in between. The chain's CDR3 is CASSLQTGNLYGYTF. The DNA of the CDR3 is TGTGCCAGCAGCTTACAGACAGGAAACCTTTATGGCTACACCTTC.

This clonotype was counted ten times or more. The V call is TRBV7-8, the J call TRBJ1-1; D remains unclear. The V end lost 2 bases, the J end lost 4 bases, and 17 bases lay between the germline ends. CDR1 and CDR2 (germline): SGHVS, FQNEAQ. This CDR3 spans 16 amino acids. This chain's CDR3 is CASSLSVIVSGTEAFF. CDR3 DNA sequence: TGTGCCAGCAGCTTATCAGTAATTGTTTCGGGCACTGAAGCTTTCTTT. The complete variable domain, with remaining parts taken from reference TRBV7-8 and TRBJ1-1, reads GAGVSQSPRYKVAKRGQDVALRCDPISGHVSLFWYQQALGQGPEFLTYFQNEAQLDKSGLPSDRFFAERPEGSVSTLKIQRTQQEDSAVYLCASSLSVIVSGTEAFFGQGTRLTVV.

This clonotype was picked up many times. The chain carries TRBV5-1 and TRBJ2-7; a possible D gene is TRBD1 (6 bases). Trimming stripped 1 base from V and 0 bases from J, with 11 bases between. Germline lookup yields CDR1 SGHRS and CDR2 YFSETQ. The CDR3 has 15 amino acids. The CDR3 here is CASSLRRDTSYEQYF. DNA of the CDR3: TGCGCCAGCAGCTTGCGCCGGGACACCTCCTACGAGCAGTACTTC.

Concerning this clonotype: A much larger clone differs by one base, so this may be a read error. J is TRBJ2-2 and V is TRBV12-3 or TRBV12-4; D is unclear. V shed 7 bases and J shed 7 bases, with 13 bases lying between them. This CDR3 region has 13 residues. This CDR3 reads CASTTTNFGELFF. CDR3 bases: TGTGCCAGCACCACTACAAACTTCGGGGAGCTGTTTTTT.

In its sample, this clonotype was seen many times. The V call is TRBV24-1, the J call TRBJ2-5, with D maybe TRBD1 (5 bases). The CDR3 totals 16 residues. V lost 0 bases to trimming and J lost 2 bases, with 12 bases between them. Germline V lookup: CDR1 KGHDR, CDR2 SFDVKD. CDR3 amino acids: CATSDLKQGSQETQYF. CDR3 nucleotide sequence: TGTGCCACCAGTGATTTGAAGCAGGGAAGTCAAGAGACCCAGTACTTC.

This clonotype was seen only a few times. The chain's CDR3 is CSARDQGTGELFF. In DNA, the CDR3 is TGCAGTGCTAGAGATCAGGGTACCGGGGAGCTGTTTTTT. V usage is TRBV20-1 and J usage is TRBJ2-2; tentative D call: TRBD1 (5 bases). The germline CDR1 and CDR2 sequences are DFQATT and SNEGSKA (reference sequence). This CDR3 has 13 residues. Trimming took 0 bases from V and 5 from J, leaving 7 bases between them.

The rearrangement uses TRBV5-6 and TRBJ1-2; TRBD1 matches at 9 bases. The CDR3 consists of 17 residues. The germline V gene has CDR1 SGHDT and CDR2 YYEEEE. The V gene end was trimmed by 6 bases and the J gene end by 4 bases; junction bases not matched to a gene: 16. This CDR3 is CASTPRPGTGLPYGYTF. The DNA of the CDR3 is TGTGCCAGCACCCCAAGGCCGGGGACAGGGTTACCCTATGGCTACACCTTC.

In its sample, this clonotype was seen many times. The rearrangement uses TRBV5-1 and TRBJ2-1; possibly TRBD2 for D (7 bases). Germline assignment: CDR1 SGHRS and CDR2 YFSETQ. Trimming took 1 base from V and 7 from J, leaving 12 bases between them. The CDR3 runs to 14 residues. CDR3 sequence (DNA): TGCGCCAGCAGCTTGAGAGGGGGGGAGAATGAGCAGTTCTTC. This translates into CASSLRGGENEQFF.

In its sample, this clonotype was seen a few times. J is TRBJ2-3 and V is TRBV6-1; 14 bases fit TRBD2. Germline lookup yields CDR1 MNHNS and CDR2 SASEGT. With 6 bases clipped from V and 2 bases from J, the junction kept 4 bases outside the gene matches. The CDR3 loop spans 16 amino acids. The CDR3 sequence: CASRGTSGSDTDTQYF. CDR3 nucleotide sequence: TGTGCCAGCAGGGGGACTAGCGGGAGTGACACAGATACGCAGTATTTT.

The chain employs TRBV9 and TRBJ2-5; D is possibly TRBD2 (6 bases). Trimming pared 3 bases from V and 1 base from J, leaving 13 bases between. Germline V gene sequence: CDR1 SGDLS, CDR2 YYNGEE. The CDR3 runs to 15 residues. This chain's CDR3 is CASSADGGGQETQYF. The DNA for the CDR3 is TGTGCCAGCAGCGCCGACGGGGGAGGCCAAGAGACCCAGTACTTC.

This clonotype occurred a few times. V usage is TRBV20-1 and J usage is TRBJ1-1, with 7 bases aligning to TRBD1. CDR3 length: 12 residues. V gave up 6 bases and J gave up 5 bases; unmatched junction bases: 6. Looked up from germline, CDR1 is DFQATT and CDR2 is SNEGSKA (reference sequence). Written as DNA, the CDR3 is TGCAGTGCAAACCCGACAGGGACTGAAGCTTTCTTT. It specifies CSANPTGTEAFF.

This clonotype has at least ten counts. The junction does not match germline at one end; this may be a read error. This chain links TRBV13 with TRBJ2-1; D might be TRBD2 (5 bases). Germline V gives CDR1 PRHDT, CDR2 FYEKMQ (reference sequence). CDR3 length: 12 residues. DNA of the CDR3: TGTGCCAGCAGATCTAGCTACCATGAGCAGTTCTTC. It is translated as CASRSSYHEQFF.

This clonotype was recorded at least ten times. The CDR3 region is CASSQLTTPEAFF. The CDR3 DNA reads as TGTGCCAGCAGCCAGCTCACAACCCCTGAAGCTTTCTTT. The chain is built from TRBV14 and TRBJ1-1; D is unclear. The CDR3 consists of 13 residues. CDR1 is SGHDN, CDR2 FVKESK, per germline. Between the trimmed V and J ends, which lost 3 bases and 6 bases, there was a span of 11 bases.

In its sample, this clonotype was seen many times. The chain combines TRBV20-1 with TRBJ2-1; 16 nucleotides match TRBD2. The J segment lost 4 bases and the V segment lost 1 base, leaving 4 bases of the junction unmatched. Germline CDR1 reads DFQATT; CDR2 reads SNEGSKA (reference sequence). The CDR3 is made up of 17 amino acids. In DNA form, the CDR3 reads TGCAGTGCTAGAGCGGGACTAGCGGGAGGGAGGTACAATGAGCAGTTCTTC. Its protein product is CSARAGLAGGRYNEQFF.

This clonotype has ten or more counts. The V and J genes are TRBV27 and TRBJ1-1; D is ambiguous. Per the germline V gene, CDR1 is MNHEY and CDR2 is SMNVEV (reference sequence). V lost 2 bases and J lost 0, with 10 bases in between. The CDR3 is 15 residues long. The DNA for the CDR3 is TGTGCCAGCAGTTTAGGGTTTGGCATGAACACTGAAGCTTTCTTT. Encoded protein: CASSLGFGMNTEAFF.

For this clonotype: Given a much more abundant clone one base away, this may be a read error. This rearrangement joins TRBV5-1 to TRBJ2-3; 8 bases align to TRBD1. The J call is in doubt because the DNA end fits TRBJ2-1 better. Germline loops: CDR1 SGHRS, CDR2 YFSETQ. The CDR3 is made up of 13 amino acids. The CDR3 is CASRSGGRDEQFF. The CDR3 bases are TGCGCCAGCAGGTCAGGGGGCCGGGATGAGCAGTTCTTC.

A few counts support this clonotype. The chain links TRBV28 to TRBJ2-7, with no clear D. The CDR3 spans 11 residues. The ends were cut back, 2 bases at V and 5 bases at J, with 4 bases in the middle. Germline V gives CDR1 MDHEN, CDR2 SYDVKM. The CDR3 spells CASSLMDEQYF. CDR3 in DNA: TGTGCCAGCAGTTTAATGGACGAGCAGTACTTC.

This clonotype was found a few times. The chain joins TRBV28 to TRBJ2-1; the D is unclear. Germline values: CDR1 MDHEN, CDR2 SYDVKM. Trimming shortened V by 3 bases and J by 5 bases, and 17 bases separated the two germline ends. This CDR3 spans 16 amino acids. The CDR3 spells CASSFLASEKNNEQFF. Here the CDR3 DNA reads TGTGCCAGCAGTTTCTTGGCTTCAGAGAAAAACAATGAGCAGTTCTTC.

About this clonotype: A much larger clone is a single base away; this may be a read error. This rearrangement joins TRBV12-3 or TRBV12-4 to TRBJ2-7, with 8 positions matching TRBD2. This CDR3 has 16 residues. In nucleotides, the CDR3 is TGTGCCAGCAGTCTCCTAGCGGGTCCTCCCCCGTACGAGCGGTACTTC. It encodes CASSLLAGPPPYERYF.

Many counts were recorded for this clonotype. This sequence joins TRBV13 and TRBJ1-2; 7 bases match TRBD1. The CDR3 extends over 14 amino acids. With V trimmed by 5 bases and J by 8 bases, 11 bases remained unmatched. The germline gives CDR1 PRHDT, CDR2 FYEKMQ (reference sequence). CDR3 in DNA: TGTGCCAGCAGCACAAGGACAGGCCAAGAGGGCTACACCTTC. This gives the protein CASSTRTGQEGYTF.

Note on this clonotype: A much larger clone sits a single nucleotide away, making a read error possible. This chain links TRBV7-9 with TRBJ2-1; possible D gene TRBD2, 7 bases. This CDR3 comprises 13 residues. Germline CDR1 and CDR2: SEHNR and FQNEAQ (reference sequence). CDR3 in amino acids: CACREGQGNEQFF. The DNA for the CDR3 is TGTGCCTGCAGGGAGGGCCAGGGGAATGAGCAGTTCTTC.

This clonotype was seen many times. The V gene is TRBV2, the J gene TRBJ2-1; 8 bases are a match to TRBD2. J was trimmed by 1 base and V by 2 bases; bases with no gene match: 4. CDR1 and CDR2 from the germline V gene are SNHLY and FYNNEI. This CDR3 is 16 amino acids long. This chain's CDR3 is CASSERGGRSYNEQFF. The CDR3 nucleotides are TGTGCCAGCAGTGAACGAGGCGGGAGGTCCTACAATGAGCAGTTCTTC.

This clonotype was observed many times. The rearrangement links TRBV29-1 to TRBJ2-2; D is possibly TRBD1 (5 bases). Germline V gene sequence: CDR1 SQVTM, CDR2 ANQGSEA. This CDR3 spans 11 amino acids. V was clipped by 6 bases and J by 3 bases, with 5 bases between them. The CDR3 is CSVGDTGELFF. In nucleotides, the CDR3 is TGCAGCGTAGGGGACACCGGGGAGCTGTTTTTT.

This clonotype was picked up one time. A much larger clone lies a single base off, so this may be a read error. The CDR3 spells CSVSPGRGQTDTQYF. CDR3 DNA: TGCAGTGTTTCCCCTGGACGGGGTCAGACAGATACGCAGTATTTT. The chain couples TRBV20-1 to TRBJ2-3; maybe TRBD2 (5 bases). The germline CDR1 and CDR2 sequences are DFQATT and SNEGSKA (reference sequence). This CDR3 region has 15 residues. V lost 7 bases and J lost 3, with 20 bases in between.

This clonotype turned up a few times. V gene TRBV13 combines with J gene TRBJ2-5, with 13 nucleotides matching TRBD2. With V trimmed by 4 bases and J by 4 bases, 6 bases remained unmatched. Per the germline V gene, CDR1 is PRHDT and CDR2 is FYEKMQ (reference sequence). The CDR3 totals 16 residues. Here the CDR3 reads CASSSPRLAGGETQYF. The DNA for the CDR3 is TGTGCCAGCAGCTCCCCCCGACTAGCGGGAGGAGAGACCCAGTACTTC.